The 3 T cell receptor beta chains reported below all come from one sample, sequenced in a study of OX40 agonist ivuxolimab in advanced cancers. Clones were read by immunoSEQ multiplex PCR, and TCRdb kept only the in-frame ones, dropping some. The repertoire has 60,000 to 75,000 clones, around 86% of them found once; the top ten carry around 3.7%. The material was CD4+ or CD8+ T cells sorted from blood, obtained in a trial of the OX40 agonist ivuxolimab. The source is an adult with an advanced solid tumor such as melanoma, head and neck, liver or kidney cancer.

The chain couples TRBV6-6 to TRBJ2-5, with TRBD1 matching over 9 bases. J gave up 7 bases and V 7 bases, and 10 bases lay outside the gene matches. CDR3 length equals 14 residues. Germline V CDR1 and CDR2: MNHNY, SVGAGI (reference sequence). CDR3 nucleotides: TGTGCCAGCACTACACAGGGGGCTGCCGGGACCCAGTACTTC. The encoded protein is CASTTQGAAGTQYF.

The chain links TRBV6-1 to TRBJ2-7; no clear D. Trimming shortened V by 7 bases and J by 5 bases, and 18 bases separated the two germline ends. CDR1 and CDR2 (germline): MNHNS, SASEGT. The CDR3 sequence is 14 residues long. The CDR3 DNA reads TGTGCCAGCACCAGTACGACATTTCCCCACGAGCAGTACTTC. This encodes CASTSTTFPHEQYF.

The chain uses TRBV19 and TRBJ1-5; TRBD1 aligns across 10 bases. This CDR3 is 17 amino acids long. Germline V CDR1 and CDR2: LNHDA, SQIVND (reference sequence). V shed 4 bases, J shed 3 bases, and the junction held 9 bases outside the gene matches. In DNA, the CDR3 is TGTGCCAGTAGTAGCTCGGGGACAGGGGCCACCAATCAGCCCCAGCATTTT. Its translation: CASSSSGTGATNQPQHF.